This T cell receptor (beta chain) was documented in a study of neurological immune-mediated disorders. In the study overall: Multiple sclerosis patients numbered some 35, with around 30 relapsing-remitting and 3 secondary progressive. Study outcomes and limitations: Private repertoires in all groups were suggested by the absence of shared CDR3 amino acid sequences among expanded clones across subjects.

Germline V gene sequence: CDR1 LGHNA, CDR2 YNFKEQ. The germline V and J ends were trimmed by 1 base and 5 bases, with 12 bases remaining between them. The CDR3 sequence is 14 residues long. This clonotype was observed at least ten times. Its antigen is unidentified. Using its own MiXCR run on the 5' RACE reads, TCRdb lists one record per CDR3 protein. The data hold over 35,000 distinct CDR3 sequences, with roughly 2.5% observed a single time. This clonotype was obtained from a man aged 45-65 years with multiple sclerosis. The rearrangement links TRBV4-2 to TRBJ2-7; possible D gene TRBD2, 6 bases. Sequencing was carried out using PBMCs. In nucleotides, the CDR3 is TGTGCCAGCAGCCAAGTCGGGGGTAGCAACGAGCAGTACTTC. This translates into CASSQVGGSNEQYF.